This passage covers 21 T cell receptor beta chains from one sample sequenced in a study of blood T cell repertoires in COVID-19. The table came from immunoSEQ multiplex PCR; TCRdb's copy has only in-frame clones and leaves some out. Of about 130,000 clones in the sample, roughly 86% are singletons; the top ten hold roughly an eighth. Sequencing input: peripheral blood. Receptors were obtained from a woman between 65 and 79 years old with COVID-19, enrolled during active disease.

CDR3 sequence reads: CASSRTSGRDTGELFF. The CDR3, as DNA: TGCGCCAGCAGCCGAACTAGCGGTAGGGACACCGGGGAGCTGTTTTTT. The genes are TRBV5-1 and TRBJ2-2, with 8 positions matching TRBD2. In germline, CDR1 is SGHRS, CDR2 YFSETQ. This CDR3 spans 16 amino acids. Unmatched junction bases numbered 8, after V lost 4 bases and J lost 3 bases.

The V gene is TRBV28, the J gene TRBJ1-5; D is perhaps TRBD1 (5 bases). The CDR3 has 14 amino acids. Trimming shortened V by 2 bases and J by 3 bases, and 8 bases separated the two germline ends. CDR1 MDHEN and CDR2 SYDVKM come from the germline V gene. CDR3 nucleotide sequence: TGTGCCAGCAGTTTAAGACAGTTCAATCAGCCCCAGCATTTT. Translating it yields CASSLRQFNQPQHF.

The V call is TRBV28, the J call TRBJ1-2, with D unclear. Looked up from germline, CDR1 is MDHEN and CDR2 is SYDVKM. The CDR3 extends over 12 amino acids. Trimming took off 6 bases at V and 2 bases at J, with 7 bases between the two ends. CDR3 bases: TGTGCCAGCAGCGGGTTGAACTATGGCTACACCTTC. This gives the protein CASSGLNYGYTF.

V and J are TRBV7-2 and TRBJ1-5; 8 bases are a match to TRBD1. V lost 5 bases and J lost 6; bases outside the gene matches: 6. The CDR3 is 14 amino acids. The germline V gene has CDR1 SGHTA and CDR2 FQGNSA. The CDR3 nucleotides are TGTGCCAGCAGCAGGACAGGGAACGGTCAGCCCCAGCATTTT. Protein: CASSRTGNGQPQHF.

This rearrangement joins TRBV5-8 to TRBJ2-1, with TRBD1 as a possible D gene (5 bases). V gave up 2 bases and J gave up 10 bases, with 19 bases separating them. There are 15 residues in the CDR3. Germline V CDR1 and CDR2: SGHTS, YDEGEE. CDR3 DNA: TGTGCCAGCAGCTTTGTGAGTTCAGGGCCAGGGGAGCAGTTCTTC. Its protein is CASSFVSSGPGEQFF.

The chain joins TRBV19 to TRBJ1-5; D remains unclear. The V end was cut by 1 base, the J end by 7 bases, with 14 bases between. The CDR3 is 15 amino acids. CDR1 is LNHDA, CDR2 SQIVND, per germline (reference sequence). The CDR3 reads CASSIGPGMSQPQHF. CDR3 sequence (DNA): TGTGCCAGTAGTATAGGTCCGGGAATGAGCCAGCCCCAGCATTTT.

The gene calls are TRBV7-3 and TRBJ2-3; maybe TRBD2 (7 bases). V shed 2 bases and J shed 1 base, with 13 bases lying between them. This CDR3 has 16 amino acids. Germline V lookup: CDR1 SGHTA, CDR2 FQGTGA. The CDR3 sequence: CASSLAGASGTDTQYF. CDR3 nucleotides: TGTGCCAGCAGCTTAGCGGGGGCCTCGGGCACAGATACGCAGTATTTT.

This rearrangement joins TRBV13 to TRBJ2-2; TRBD2 agrees at 7 bases. The V gene end was trimmed by 9 bases and the J gene end by 4 bases; junction bases not matched to a gene: 11. The CDR3 has 15 residues. The germline V gene encodes CDR1 PRHDT and CDR2 FYEKMQ (reference sequence). CDR3 in DNA: TGTGCCAGTGGAGCAGCGGGGAAGGTCACCGGGGAGCTGTTTTTT. It yields the protein CASGAAGKVTGELFF.

The V gene is TRBV6-1, the J gene TRBJ1-2; weak D call: TRBD1 (6 bases). Trimming took 3 bases from V and 4 from J, leaving 12 bases between them. CDR3 length: 14 amino acids. CDR1 and CDR2 (germline): MNHNS, SASEGT. The CDR3 nucleotides are TGTGCCAGCAGTGATGGGGGCCGGAGCTATGGCTACACCTTC. This encodes CASSDGGRSYGYTF.

The chain links TRBV7-9 to TRBJ1-1; D perhaps matches TRBD1 (5 bases). Germline CDR1 reads SEHNR; CDR2 reads FQNEAQ (reference sequence). The CDR3 length is 14 residues. V lost 2 bases to trimming and J lost 3 bases, with 10 bases between them. The CDR3 spells CASSLISRDTEAFF. The CDR3 nucleotides are TGTGCCAGCAGCTTAATAAGCAGGGACACTGAAGCTTTCTTT. Supplemented by reference TRBV7-9 and TRBJ1-1, the full variable domain reads DTGVSQNPRHKITKRGQNVTFRCDPISEHNRLYWYRQTLGQGPEFLTYFQNEAQLEKSRLLSDRFSAERPKGSFSTLEIQRTEQGDSAMYLCASSLISRDTEAFFGQGTRLTVV.

V is TRBV28 and J is TRBJ1-2, with 9 bases aligning to TRBD1. CDR1 and CDR2 (germline): MDHEN, SYDVKM. V lost 2 bases and J lost 4; bases outside the gene matches: 2. The CDR3 has 14 amino acids. This CDR3 is CASSLDRGVYGYTF. For the CDR3, the DNA is TGTGCCAGCAGTTTAGACAGGGGGGTCTATGGCTACACCTTC.

This sequence joins TRBV7-8 and TRBJ1-1; 8 bases match TRBD1. The germline CDR1 and CDR2 sequences are SGHVS and FQNEAQ. The V gene end was trimmed by 5 bases and the J gene end by 0 bases; junction bases not matched to a gene: 11. The CDR3 length is 17 residues. CDR3 coding DNA: TGTGCCAGCAGCGCCCGGGACAGGAACATCATGAACACTGAAGCTTTCTTT. Protein sequence: CASSARDRNIMNTEAFF.

This rearrangement joins TRBV2 to TRBJ1-6; weak D call: TRBD1 (5 bases). Germline CDR1 SNHLY, CDR2 FYNNEI. The ends were cut back, 7 bases at V and 4 bases at J, with 11 bases in the middle. The CDR3 sequence is 14 residues long. The CDR3 coding sequence is TGTGCCAGCACATCACGGGGGTATAATTCACCCCTCCACTTT. Its translation: CASTSRGYNSPLHF.

This sequence joins TRBV29-1 and TRBJ1-2, with D perhaps TRBD1 (5 bases). This CDR3 comprises 15 residues. The germline V gene encodes CDR1 SQVTM and CDR2 ANQGSEA. Trimming pared 1 base from V and 0 bases from J, leaving 12 bases between. CDR3 residues: CSVEGTFKANYGYTF. The CDR3 DNA sequence: TGCAGCGTTGAAGGGACATTTAAAGCTAACTATGGCTACACCTTC. Full variable domain (rest looked up from reference TRBV29-1 and TRBJ1-2): SAVISQKPSRDICQRGTSLTIQCQVDSQVTMMFWYRQQPGQSLTLIATANQGSEATYESGFVIDKFPISRPNLTFSTLTVSNMSPEDSSIYLCSVEGTFKANYGYTFGSGTRLTVV.

This rearrangement joins TRBV7-9 to TRBJ1-6; a possible D gene is TRBD1 (6 bases). The V gene lost 6 bases and the J gene lost 8 bases, with 14 bases spanning the gap. The CDR3 consists of 14 residues. From germline, CDR1 is SEHNR and CDR2 FQNEAQ (reference sequence). CDR3 loop: CASRGTYEYSPLHF. CDR3 DNA: TGTGCCAGCAGGGGGACATACGAATATTCACCCCTCCACTTT.

This clone appeared a single time. DNA for the CDR3: TGTGCCAGCAGCGCAGACGGAGGGTATCAGAGCGGGGAGCTGTTTTTT. It specifies CASSADGGYQSGELFF. This chain uses TRBV7-8 with TRBJ2-2, with TRBD2 as a possible D gene (6 bases). CDR3 size: 16 residues. V gave up 5 bases and J gave up 7 bases, with 20 bases separating them. Germline V gives CDR1 SGHVS, CDR2 FQNEAQ. Full variable domain (missing parts from reference TRBV7-8 and TRBJ2-2): GAGVSQSPRYKVAKRGQDVALRCDPISGHVSLFWYQQALGQGPEFLTYFQNEAQLDKSGLPSDRFFAERPEGSVSTLKIQRTQQEDSAVYLCASSADGGYQSGELFFGEGSRLTVL.

V is TRBV3-1 (or the pseudogene TRBV3-2) and J is TRBJ1-2, with 8 bases that match TRBD1. V gave up 2 bases and J gave up 0 bases; unmatched junction bases: 5. From germline, CDR1 is LGHDT and CDR2 YNNKEL (reference sequence). This CDR3 is built from 16 residues. The DNA for the CDR3 is TGTGCCAGCAGCCAACCTGGGACAGGTGCTAACTATGGCTACACCTTC. This translates into CASSQPGTGANYGYTF.

The V call is TRBV5-1, the J call TRBJ2-7; D may be TRBD1 (5 bases). V gave up 4 bases and J gave up 0 bases, with 17 bases separating them. CDR1 SGHRS and CDR2 YFSETQ come from the germline V gene. This CDR3 is built from 16 residues. The CDR3 loop is CASSLTVMTDSYEQYF. The CDR3 DNA reads TGCGCCAGCAGCCTAACCGTAATGACAGACTCCTACGAGCAGTACTTC. Using reference TRBV5-1 and TRBJ2-7 for the parts outside the CDR3, the full variable domain is KAGVTQTPRYLIKTRGQQVTLSCSPISGHRSVSWYQQTPGQGLQFLFEYFSETQRNKGNFPGRFSGRQFSNSRSEMNVSTLELGDSALYLCASSLTVMTDSYEQYFGPGTRLTVT.

This clone has a handful of counts. The chain employs TRBV19 and TRBJ2-2; D is undetermined. CDR3 length: 13 residues. The germline V and J ends were trimmed by 6 bases and 7 bases, with 12 bases remaining between them. Germline loops: CDR1 LNHDA, CDR2 SQIVND (reference sequence). The CDR3 coding sequence is TGTGCCAGTAGCCCGTCAGATAACGGGGAGCTGTTTTTT. Its protein product is CASSPSDNGELFF.

The chain links TRBV7-9 to TRBJ1-5; tentative D call: TRBD1 (6 bases). This CDR3 has 15 residues. The V gene lost 1 base and the J gene lost 6 bases, with 13 bases spanning the gap. Germline CDR1 is SEHNR and CDR2 is FQNEAQ (reference sequence). The CDR3 loop reads CASSLGTGSGQPQHF. CDR3 DNA sequence: TGTGCCAGCAGCTTAGGCACAGGGTCAGGTCAGCCCCAGCATTTT. The whole variable domain, remainder taken from reference TRBV7-9 and TRBJ1-5, is DTGVSQNPRHKITKRGQNVTFRCDPISEHNRLYWYRQTLGQGPEFLTYFQNEAQLEKSRLLSDRFSAERPKGSFSTLEIQRTEQGDSAMYLCASSLGTGSGQPQHFGDGTRLSIL.

The CDR3 DNA reads TGTGCCAGCAGCTTAGATCTAGCGAATACTGAAGCTTTCTTT. Protein sequence: CASSLDLANTEAFF. The chain recombines TRBV11-2 with TRBJ1-1, with no clear D. The CDR3 extends over 14 amino acids. The ends were cut back, 0 bases at V and 5 bases at J, with 10 bases in the middle. Germline CDR1 is SGHAT and CDR2 is FQNNGV.